This TCR beta chain was profiled in a study of blood T cells in healthy people across ages. A second PCR of 7 to 11 cycles used a sample-barcoded 5' primer and a J-beta primer mix. TCRdb used MiXCR to reprocess the 5' RACE reads, holding one entry per CDR3 protein. The data show over 950,000 distinct CDR3 sequences, just over 50% seen once. This clonotype occurred many times. The source is a woman aged 55 to 70 in good health. Material for sequencing was blood.

CDR3 coding DNA: TGTGCCAGCAGCAGGCTAGCGGGAACCTACGAGCAGTACTTC. This gives the protein CASSRLAGTYEQYF. The chain couples TRBV27 to TRBJ2-7; TRBD2 matches at 9 bases. This CDR3 spans 14 amino acids. Germline-derived CDR1 and CDR2 are MNHEY and SMNVEV (reference sequence). With V trimmed by 6 bases and J by 2 bases, 5 bases remained unmatched.